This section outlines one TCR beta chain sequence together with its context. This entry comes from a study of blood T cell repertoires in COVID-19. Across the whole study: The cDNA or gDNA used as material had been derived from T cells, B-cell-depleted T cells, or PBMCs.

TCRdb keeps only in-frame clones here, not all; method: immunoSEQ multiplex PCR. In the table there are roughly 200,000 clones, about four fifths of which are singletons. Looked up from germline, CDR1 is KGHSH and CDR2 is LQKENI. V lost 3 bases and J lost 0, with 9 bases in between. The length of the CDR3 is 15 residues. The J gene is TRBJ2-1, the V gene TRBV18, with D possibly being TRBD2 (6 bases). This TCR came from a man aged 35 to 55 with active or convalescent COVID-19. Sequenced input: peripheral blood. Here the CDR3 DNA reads TGTGCCAGCTCACCGCGGGGAAGCTCCTACAATGAGCAGTTCTTC. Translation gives CASSPRGSSYNEQFF. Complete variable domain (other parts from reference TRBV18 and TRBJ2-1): NAGVMQNPRHLVRRRGQEARLRCSPMKGHSHVYWYRQLPEEGLKFMVYLQKENIIDESGMPKERFSAEFPKEGPSILRIQQVVRGDSAAYFCASSPRGSSYNEQFFGPGTRLTVL.